The sequence of this TCR beta chain was determined in a study of T cell changes during pregnancy in multiple sclerosis. The data were produced by immunoSEQ multiplex PCR, yet TCRdb's version contains in-frame clones alone and is incomplete. The table shows fewer than 80,000 clones, with approximately 95% occurring only once. Per the germline V gene, CDR1 is SNHLY and CDR2 is FYNNEI. CDR3 length equals 13 residues. Trimming left V 10 bases short and J 0 bases short, with 9 bases between. The rearrangement links TRBV2 to TRBJ2-2; D gene unclear. This sequence originates from a female donor with multiple sclerosis, enrolled in a pregnancy study. This specimen consisted of CD4+ T cells from peripheral blood mononuclear cells, obtained after pregnancy. The CDR3 sequence: CATRRANTGELFF. The CDR3 DNA follows: TGTGCCACCAGACGGGCGAACACCGGGGAGCTGTTTTTT.